These 18 T cell receptor beta chains originate from one sample sequenced in a study of blood T cell repertoires in COVID-19. Profiled with immunoSEQ multiplex PCR; TCRdb holds only in-frame clones, not every one. The table has about 160,000 clones, around 93% seen once. Sequencing was carried out using peripheral blood. The source is a man aged 25-45 years with COVID-19, enrolled during active disease.

The rearrangement joins TRBV30 to TRBJ2-7; maybe TRBD1 (5 bases). Between the trimmed V and J ends, which lost 1 base and 8 bases, there was a span of 12 bases. The CDR3 runs 12 residues. The V gene's germline CDR1 is GTSNPN and CDR2 SVGIG (reference sequence). CDR3 sequence (DNA): TGTGCCTGGAGTGAAATCACAGGAAAGCAGTACTTC. Translated, it gives CAWSEITGKQYF.

This clone was seen once. This chain uses TRBV21-1 with TRBJ2-1; TRBD2 is taken as the D call from the table, unchecked against the DNA. TRBV21-1 is classified as a pseudogene. CDR3 length: 19 residues. The CDR3, as DNA: TGTGCCAGCAGCAAAGGGAGGCTAGCGGGAGAAGTCGCCTACAATGAGCAGTTCTTC. Protein: CASSKGRLAGEVAYNEQFF.

The chain combines TRBV2 with TRBJ2-1; TRBD2 matches at 8 bases. The CDR3 sequence is 17 residues long. V shed 3 bases, J shed 7 bases, and the junction held 14 bases outside the gene matches. Germline V CDR1 and CDR2: SNHLY, FYNNEI. This chain's CDR3 is CASSESGGRLSYNEQFF. CDR3 bases: TGTGCCAGCAGTGAGTCTGGCGGGAGGCTTAGTTATAATGAGCAGTTCTTC.

The gene calls are TRBV7-3 and TRBJ1-2; 9 bases match TRBD1. The CDR3 extends over 13 amino acids. Germline CDR1 SGHTA, CDR2 FQGTGA. V lost 5 bases, J lost 7 bases, and 5 bases stayed unmatched. The DNA for the CDR3 is TGTGCCAGCAGCCCGGACAGGGGAAGTGGCTACACCTTC. This encodes CASSPDRGSGYTF.

This clone was seen a single time. This chain links TRBV3-1 (or the pseudogene TRBV3-2) with TRBJ2-5; 9 bases line up with TRBD2. After removal of 0 bases from V and 7 bases from J, the junction contained 30 bases not matched to a gene. The CDR3 runs 23 residues. Per germline, CDR1 LGHDT and CDR2 YNNKEL (reference sequence). The CDR3 bases are TGTGCCAGCAGCCAAGATCCGAGTAGCGGGAGTATTGTCCGCGGGGCGGTGTTTGGGACCCAGTACTTC. Residues: CASSQDPSSGSIVRGAVFGTQYF.

This chain uses TRBV2 with TRBJ2-1; weak D call: TRBD2 (6 bases). The length of the CDR3 is 18 residues. CDR1 and CDR2 from the germline V gene are SNHLY and FYNNEI. With 1 base removed from V and 8 bases from J, the gap between germline ends came to 24 bases. CDR3 loop: CASSEVQVSRGISDEQFF. The DNA of the CDR3 is TGTGCCAGCAGTGAAGTCCAAGTATCACGGGGGATAAGTGATGAGCAGTTCTTC.

This sequence joins TRBV28 and TRBJ1-4; no definite D call. Trimming cost V 1 base and J 0 bases, with 6 bases left between them. The length of the CDR3 is 15 residues. Germline V gives CDR1 MDHEN, CDR2 SYDVKM. The CDR3 nucleotides read TGTGCCAGCAGTTTATCACCAGCAACTAATGAAAAACTGTTTTTT. It translates to CASSLSPATNEKLFF.

CDR3 amino acids: CASSLRATGELFF. The CDR3, as DNA: TGCGCCAGCAGTCTCAGGGCCACCGGGGAGCTGTTTTTT. The chain is built from TRBV5-1 and TRBJ2-2, with D perhaps matching TRBD1 (5 bases). V lost 5 bases and J lost 4, with 9 bases in between. The CDR3 covers 13 residues. Germline V gene data show CDR1 as SGHRS and CDR2 as YFSETQ.

The chain recombines TRBV10-3 with TRBJ2-5; 9 bases agree with TRBD2. The CDR3 covers 15 residues. V lost 2 bases and J lost 5; bases outside the gene matches: 6. Germline V lookup: CDR1 ENHRY, CDR2 SYGVKD. The CDR3 nucleotides are TGTGCCATCAGTGAGGGGACTAGCCTTGTCGAGACCCAGTACTTC. It yields the protein CAISEGTSLVETQYF.

The count of this clone is one. The chain joins TRBV6-5 to TRBJ1-1, with TRBD1 identical over 10 bases. The CDR3 runs to 16 residues. Trimming removed 3 bases from V and 1 base from J; junction bases left unmatched: 5. The germline V gene has CDR1 MNHEY and CDR2 SVGAGI. The CDR3 coding sequence is TGTGCCAGCAGTTATACCGGGACAGGGGAGAACACTGAAGCTTTCTTT. This translates into CASSYTGTGENTEAFF.

V gene TRBV7-3 combines with J gene TRBJ1-1; the D is unclear. Between the trimmed V and J ends, which lost 0 bases and 4 bases, there was a span of 24 bases. CDR1 and CDR2 (germline): SGHTA, FQGTGA. CDR3 length: 19 residues. The CDR3 region has the DNA TGTGCCAGCAGCTTAACGACGAACCGGGAAGTGCGGGGTGGCACTGAAGCTTTCTTT. Its protein is CASSLTTNREVRGGTEAFF.

This chain joins TRBV2 and TRBJ2-1; TRBD2 matches 13 bases. Germline assignment: CDR1 SNHLY and CDR2 FYNNEI. The CDR3 contains 15 residues. V trimming: 6 bases; J trimming: 12 bases; junction bases outside the gene matches: 11. The CDR3 here is CASRGLAGWPILQFF. As DNA, the CDR3 is TGTGCCAGCAGGGGACTAGCGGGGTGGCCAATTCTGCAGTTCTTC.

The chain carries TRBV5-1 and TRBJ2-7; 11 bases map to TRBD1. V dropped 3 bases and J dropped 5; count of bases not matched to a gene: 4. Germline loops: CDR1 SGHRS, CDR2 YFSETQ. The CDR3 sequence is 14 residues long. This chain's CDR3 is CASSWTGGPHEQYF. CDR3 DNA sequence: TGCGCCAGCAGCTGGACAGGGGGCCCCCACGAGCAGTACTTC.

The chain links TRBV12-3 or TRBV12-4 to TRBJ2-7; D call uncertain. The CDR3 sequence is 12 residues long. Trimming removed 6 bases from V and 3 bases from J, with 9 bases in between. CDR3 sequence (DNA): TGTGCCAGCAGCCCCCGGGTCTACGAGCAGTACTTC. Translation: CASSPRVYEQYF.

This rearrangement joins TRBV7-2 to TRBJ1-3, with 9 bases matching TRBD1. V shed 4 bases and J 9 bases; nucleotides not matched to a gene: 7. The CDR3 covers 14 residues. Germline loops: CDR1 SGHTA, CDR2 FQGNSA. CDR3: CASSSQGTGSTIYF. In nucleotides, the CDR3 is TGTGCCAGCAGCTCCCAGGGGACAGGGAGCACCATATATTTT.

About this clone: The same CDR3 is also encoded by other DNA sequences in this sample. The chain recombines TRBV6-1 with TRBJ2-1; possible D gene TRBD1, 5 bases. V lost 1 base to trimming and J lost 0 bases, with 7 bases between them. Germline CDR1 reads MNHNS; CDR2 reads SASEGT. CDR3 length: 15 residues. The DNA of the CDR3 is TGTGCCAGCAGTGAAGGACAGATCTCCTACAATGAGCAGTTCTTC. It translates to CASSEGQISYNEQFF.

J is TRBJ1-1 and V is TRBV6-5, with D possibly TRBD1 on 5 matching bases. The ends were cut back, 0 bases at V and 6 bases at J, with 14 bases in the middle. There are 15 residues in the CDR3. Germline values: CDR1 MNHEY, CDR2 SVGAGI. The CDR3 reads CASSYSVNGGSEAFF. DNA for the CDR3: TGTGCCAGCAGTTACTCGGTGAACGGGGGGTCTGAAGCTTTCTTT.

This chain joins TRBV4-1 and TRBJ2-7; possibly TRBD1 for D (6 bases). Germline assignment: CDR1 MGHRA and CDR2 YSYEKL. The CDR3 is 15 residues long. With 3 bases removed from V and 6 bases from J, the gap between germline ends came to 18 bases. CDR3 residues: CASSQHGRGPGEQYF. The CDR3 coding sequence is TGCGCCAGCAGCCAGCACGGCAGGGGTCCTGGCGAGCAGTACTTC.